Listed here are 22 T cell receptor beta chains from one sample, sequenced in a study of early T cells in non-severe SARS-CoV-2 infection. Via MiXCR, TCRdb re-called the 5' RACE reads, giving one row per CDR3 protein. The sample contains tens of thousands of distinct CDR3 sequences, 9.3% of which appear only once. Source material: whole blood. The receptors shown here come from an adult who was a healthcare worker with PCR-confirmed SARS-CoV-2 infection or an uninfected control (not recorded which).

This chain links TRBV15 with TRBJ1-4, with a tentative D call TRBD1 (6 bases). The CDR3 consists of 16 residues. Germline CDR1 LNHNV, CDR2 YYDKDF (reference sequence). Trimming stripped 1 base from V and 8 bases from J, with 17 bases between. CDR3 DNA: TGTGCCACCAGCAGAGCTACCGTGAGGGGGAAAGAAAAACTGTTTTTT. Protein: CATSRATVRGKEKLFF.

In this sample, this clonotype turned up many times. The chain links TRBV5-1 to TRBJ1-2; D call uncertain. The CDR3 has 13 amino acids. CDR1 is SGHRS, CDR2 YFSETQ, per germline. Trimming left V 4 bases short and J 4 bases short, with 11 bases between. The DNA of the CDR3 is TGCGCCAGCAGCGCTGACAACAGCTATGGCTACACCTTC. It yields the protein CASSADNSYGYTF.

The sample holds a few counts of this clonotype. This chain joins TRBV29-1 and TRBJ2-7; 9 bases fit TRBD1. The CDR3 has 13 amino acids. Germline values: CDR1 SQVTM, CDR2 ANQGSEA. J gave up 5 bases and V 7 bases, and 9 bases lay outside the gene matches. The CDR3 is CSGAGTGLNEQYF. The DNA of the CDR3 is TGCAGCGGCGCCGGGACAGGGTTGAACGAGCAGTACTTC.

This clonotype was counted between two and nine times. The chain recombines TRBV27 with TRBJ2-7; D remains ambiguous. The V end lost 2 bases, the J end lost 3 bases, and 8 bases lay between the germline ends. Germline values: CDR1 MNHEY, CDR2 SMNVEV (reference sequence). The CDR3 has 13 residues. CDR3 sequence: CASSLRNHYEQYF. DNA of the CDR3: TGTGCCAGCAGTTTAAGGAACCACTACGAGCAGTACTTC.

This rearrangement joins TRBV5-6 to TRBJ1-2; D might be TRBD1 (5 bases). From germline, CDR1 is SGHDT and CDR2 YYEEEE. Trimming took 0 bases from V and 3 from J, leaving 6 bases between them. CDR3 length: 13 residues. The CDR3 nucleotides read TGTGCCAGCAGCTTGGGCAGGGACTATGGCTACACCTTC. Its protein is CASSLGRDYGYTF. Drawing the rest from reference TRBV5-6 and TRBJ1-2, the complete variable domain is DAGVTQSPTHLIKTRGQQVTLRCSPKSGHDTVSWYQQALGQGPQFIFQYYEEEERQRGNFPDRFSGHQFPNYSSELNVNALLLGDSALYLCASSLGRDYGYTFGSGTRLTVV.

This clonotype was picked up a small number of times. The V and J genes are TRBV9 and TRBJ2-7; D is ambiguous. V was cut by 0 bases and J by 3 bases, with 7 bases left in between. CDR1 is SGDLS and CDR2 is YYNGEE in the germline V gene. This CDR3 has 13 amino acids. CDR3 amino acids: CASSVATYYEQYF. For the CDR3, the DNA is TGTGCCAGCAGCGTAGCGACATACTACGAGCAGTACTTC.

This clonotype was recorded a few times. A junction boundary mismatches the germline segment, possibly from a read error. The chain uses TRBV12-3 or TRBV12-4 and TRBJ1-2; D is unclear. This CDR3 is 11 amino acids long. CDR3 sequence reads: CASSYGYSYTF. The CDR3 DNA is TGTGCCAGCAGTTACGGCTATAGCTACACCTTC.

This chain uses TRBV5-1 with TRBJ2-7; maybe TRBD2 (6 bases). Trimming took off 4 bases at V and 4 bases at J, with 15 bases between the two ends. The CDR3 runs to 14 residues. Germline V CDR1 and CDR2: SGHRS, YFSETQ. CDR3 sequence (DNA): TGCGCCAGCAGCGAGGGGCCGGGGGATTACGAGCAGTACTTC. Amino acid sequence: CASSEGPGDYEQYF.

This clonotype turned up a few times. This chain uses TRBV4-2 with TRBJ2-5, with 11 bases matching TRBD2. The V and J ends lost 4 bases and 3 bases, in that order; junction bases with no gene match: 7. The CDR3 covers 16 residues. Germline CDR1 and CDR2: LGHNA and YNFKEQ. CDR3: CASSLKPGLAEETQYF. As DNA, the CDR3 is TGTGCCAGCAGCCTGAAGCCGGGACTAGCGGAAGAGACCCAGTACTTC.

The J gene is TRBJ1-2, the V gene TRBV12-3 or TRBV12-4; D is unresolved. The CDR3 extends over 14 amino acids. V was shortened by 3 bases and J by 4 bases, with 12 bases between the two germline ends. The CDR3: CASSLVARGYGYTF. The CDR3 nucleotides are TGTGCCAGCAGTTTGGTGGCGCGGGGCTATGGCTACACCTTC.

This clonotype was seen only a few times. The chain carries TRBV6-5 and TRBJ2-7, with TRBD2 identical over 8 bases. This CDR3 is built from 16 residues. Germline CDR1 and CDR2: MNHEY and SVGAGI. V shed 0 bases and J 6 bases; nucleotides not matched to a gene: 10. The CDR3 protein is CASSYSGRGKVTEQYF. Written as DNA, the CDR3 is TGTGCCAGCAGTTACTCCGGGAGGGGGAAGGTAACCGAGCAGTACTTC.

The chain couples TRBV6-5 to TRBJ2-1; D not resolved. Germline assignment: CDR1 MNHEY and CDR2 SVGAGI. V lost 0 bases to trimming and J lost 6 bases, with 9 bases between them. The CDR3 is 14 amino acids. For the CDR3, the DNA is TGTGCCAGCAGTTACTCTGTAAGAGCCAATGAGCAGTTCTTC. It translates to CASSYSVRANEQFF.

The chain recombines TRBV9 with TRBJ2-3; 7 bases line up with TRBD2. Germline V gives CDR1 SGDLS, CDR2 YYNGEE. Germline trimming cut 4 bases from V and 4 bases from J; bases unmatched to any gene: 12. The CDR3 spans 16 residues. CDR3 coding DNA: TGTGCCAGCAGCAAGACGGGAGGAGGGGAGCCAGATACGCAGTATTTT. Residues: CASSKTGGGEPDTQYF.

In this sample, this clonotype turned up many times. The V gene is TRBV10-2, the J gene TRBJ2-7, with a possible D match to TRBD2 (6 bases). The germline V and J ends were trimmed by 6 bases and 2 bases, with 14 bases remaining between them. CDR3 size: 14 residues. Germline CDR1 reads WSHSY; CDR2 reads SAAADI. The CDR3 DNA sequence: TGCGCCAGCAGCCAGGGAGGTGCCACCTACGAGCAGTACTTC. As protein: CASSQGGATYEQYF.

This clonotype was counted at least ten times. The V call is TRBV7-9, the J call TRBJ1-1, with no clear D. CDR1 and CDR2 from the germline V gene are SEHNR and FQNEAQ (reference sequence). V lost 3 bases and J 3 bases, leaving 2 bases between the germline ends. The CDR3 contains 11 residues. Here the CDR3 DNA reads TGTGCCAGCAGCTTGGACACTGAAGCTTTCTTT. Translated: CASSLDTEAFF. The complete variable domain, with remaining parts taken from reference TRBV7-9 and TRBJ1-1, reads DTGVSQNPRHKITKRGQNVTFRCDPISEHNRLYWYRQTLGQGPEFLTYFQNEAQLEKSRLLSDRFSAERPKGSFSTLEIQRTEQGDSAMYLCASSLDTEAFFGQGTRLTVV.

This clonotype was detected ten times or more. This chain's CDR3 is CAWRWGSDEQFF. CDR3 nucleotide sequence: TGTGCCTGGAGGTGGGGGAGCGATGAGCAGTTCTTC. V is TRBV30 and J is TRBJ2-1, with D possibly being TRBD1 or TRBD2 (5 bases each). Trimming left V 3 bases short and J 8 bases short, with 11 bases between. From germline, CDR1 is GTSNPN and CDR2 SVGIG (reference sequence). The CDR3 length is 12 residues.

The sample holds many counts of this clonotype. This chain joins TRBV4-1 and TRBJ2-7; 7 bases match TRBD1. Germline CDR1 MGHRA, CDR2 YSYEKL. The CDR3 loop spans 15 amino acids. The V gene end was trimmed by 4 bases and the J gene end by 3 bases; junction bases not matched to a gene: 9. The CDR3 here is CASSLARQGVYEQYF. CDR3 sequence (DNA): TGCGCCAGCAGCCTGGCCAGGCAGGGGGTCTACGAGCAGTACTTC.

This clonotype was observed a few times. The V call is TRBV5-4, the J call TRBJ2-7; possible D gene TRBD2, 6 bases. CDR1 is SGHNT and CDR2 is YYREEE in the germline V gene (reference sequence). Trimming took off 5 bases at V and 6 bases at J, with 21 bases between the two ends. This CDR3 comprises 15 residues. The CDR3, as DNA: TGTGCCAGCAGAGGGGATACTAGCCGGGTCGGCGAGCAGTACTTC. Protein product: CASRGDTSRVGEQYF.

This clonotype appeared many times. The V call is TRBV20-1, the J call TRBJ1-1; D uncertain. V was trimmed by 1 base and J by 4 bases, leaving 13 bases between them. Germline assignment: CDR1 DFQATT and CDR2 SNEGSKA (reference sequence). There are 14 residues in the CDR3. The CDR3, as DNA: TGCAGTGCTAGAGTTGGTCAGGTCGGCACTGAAGCTTTCTTT. Encoded protein: CSARVGQVGTEAFF.

This clonotype came up many times. The rearrangement links TRBV7-3 to TRBJ2-3; D uncertain. The CDR3 extends over 13 amino acids. Germline V gives CDR1 SGHTA, CDR2 FQGTGA. V lost 4 bases and J lost 5, with 10 bases in between. CDR3 amino acids: CASSSRPGDTQYF. In nucleotides, the CDR3 is TGTGCCAGCAGCTCTCGGCCCGGAGATACGCAGTATTTT.

This clonotype was observed a handful of times. This rearrangement joins TRBV14 to TRBJ1-1, with D uncertain. Germline V lookup: CDR1 SGHDN, CDR2 FVKESK. The CDR3 is 14 amino acids. Trimming removed 1 base at V and 4 bases at J, with 10 bases between. In DNA, the CDR3 is TGTGCCAGCAGCCAAGGGGGTGTCGGCACTGAAGCTTTCTTT. Its translation: CASSQGGVGTEAFF.

This clonotype was counted many times. V is TRBV10-2 and J is TRBJ1-6; D gene ambiguous. V lost 2 bases, J lost 10 bases, and 9 bases lay in between. CDR3 size: 13 residues. Germline lookup yields CDR1 WSHSY and CDR2 SAAADI. In DNA form, the CDR3 reads TGCGCCAGCAGTGAGCCCTCAGGATCACCCCTCCACTTT. It is translated as CASSEPSGSPLHF.